Described below is a single TCR beta chain sequence and its context. The antigen remains undetermined. Genomic DNA constituted the template upon which TCR beta VDJ and CDR3 profiling was performed. TCRdb reanalysed the reads using MiXCR and keeps one entry per CDR3 protein. Of about 190,000 distinct CDR3 sequences in the sample, roughly half were seen once. This sample stems from a study of CD8+CD57+ T cells in acquired aplastic anemia. Whole-study findings and limits: Patients and healthy controls showed no significant CD8+ Simpson's diversity difference.

The germline V gene has CDR1 LNHNV and CDR2 YYDKDF (reference sequence). V lost 6 bases to trimming and J lost 5 bases, with 8 bases between them. The CDR3 is 12 residues long. This TCR derives from a human donor in good health, serving as a control. This chain joins TRBV15 and TRBJ1-5; D perhaps matches TRBD1 (6 bases). The sequencing sample was made of sorted CD4+, CD8+, or CD8+CD57+ T cells (not recorded which) from PBMCs. This CDR3 is CATRQGYQPQHF. The DNA for the CDR3 is TGTGCCACCAGACAGGGTTATCAGCCCCAGCATTTT.